This section outlines one TCR beta chain sequence together with its context. Its specificity is not known. The data originate from a study of cytomegalovirus exposure and HLA in healthy donors. PCR was performed using 60 Vbeta and 13 Jbeta primers. TCRdb's copy holds only in-frame clones and misses some; the assay was immunoSEQ multiplex PCR. The sample yields roughly 100,000 clones, approximately 64% seen once. V gave up 3 bases and J gave up 2 bases; unmatched junction bases: 2. The CDR3 is 16 amino acids. Germline-derived CDR1 and CDR2 are SGHVS and FQNEAQ. Findings and caveats of the study: Some V segments, including TRBV6-2 and TRBV6-3, were excluded as indistinguishable.

Sequencing input: PBMCs. The chain has TRBV7-8 and TRBJ2-6; 9 bases map to TRBD1. This clonotype was sampled from a woman in her 50s in good health and CMV-seronegative. In DNA form, the CDR3 reads TGTGCCAGCAGCTTTACAGGGGGCGCTGGGGCCAACGTCCTGACTTTC. This translates into CASSFTGGAGANVLTF.